Listed here is a single TCR beta chain. Its antigen remains unknown. This sample is drawn from a study of shared clonotypes between healthy human individuals. Study in general: Sampling drew on donors who were a couple of women and a few men aged 18 to 49. Broader study findings: Compared with clonotypes that all four donors shared, non-shared clonotypes had lower generation probabilities.

Profiled with immunoSEQ multiplex PCR; TCRdb holds only in-frame clones, not every one. The data show under 1,900,000 clones, approximately 98.5% seen once. Germline V gives CDR1 MDHEN, CDR2 SYDVKM. Trimming shortened V by 5 bases and J by 6 bases, and 24 bases separated the two germline ends. The CDR3 loop spans 17 amino acids. Sequencing was done on a sample of naive CD4+ T cells sorted from blood. Subset noted: CD45RA+ positively selected. J is TRBJ2-3 and V is TRBV28; the D gene could be TRBD1 or TRBD2 (6 bases each). The sequence came from a man aged 25 to 40 in good health. The CDR3 nucleotides are TGTGCCAGCAGTACTACAGGGACTCCCATTCTTAGGGATACGCAGTATTTT. This codes for CASSTTGTPILRDTQYF.